Listed below are T cell receptor beta chains from one sample, sequenced in a study of blood T cell repertoires in COVID-19. Profiled with immunoSEQ multiplex PCR; TCRdb holds only in-frame clones, not every one. The sample has 30,000 to 40,000 clones; roughly 90% are singletons. The sample comprised peripheral blood. All receptors come from a human donor in a cohort sampled during active COVID-19. CDR3s include the opening cysteine and the closing phenylalanine or tryptophan. Each record gives: clone size, D gene, V gene, J gene, CDR3 DNA, CDR3 protein. The D gene is left open where the match is weak. Clone size is stated in some rows and not others, as once, few, many or a class when expanded.

>-|-|TRBV29-1|TRBJ1-1
TGCAGCGTCTCTAGGGGTAGAGGGAACACTGAAGCTTTCTTT
CSVSRGRGNTEAFF
>once|TRBD1|TRBV2|TRBJ1-4
TGTGCCAGCAGGGAGGACAGGGGGCGAGAAAAACTGTTTTTT
CASREDRGREKLFF
>-|TRBD1|TRBV7-2|TRBJ2-7
TGTGCCAGCAGCTTGGGACAGGTATACTACGAGCAGTACTTC
CASSLGQVYYEQYF
>once|-|TRBV3-1/TRBV3-2|TRBJ2-7
TGTGCCAGCGGGTCCAGGGGCTCCTACGAGCAGTACTTC
CASGSRGSYEQYF
>-|TRBD2|TRBV7-2|TRBJ2-4
TGTGCCAGCAGCTTTTTTGGGACTAGCGGGGGAGCCAAAAACATTCAGTACTTC
CASSFFGTSGGAKNIQYF
>-|-|TRBV5-1|TRBJ1-1
TGCGCCAGCAGTCTCAGGGTGGACACTGAAGCTTTCTTT
CASSLRVDTEAFF
>once|TRBD2|TRBV20-1|TRBJ2-7
TGCAGTGCTAGTGGGGGTGAAGCGGGAGACGCCTACGAGCAGTACTTC
CSASGGEAGDAYEQYF
>-|-|TRBV2|TRBJ2-7
TGTGCCAGCAAGTCTAGGTGGTTCTACGAGCAGTACTTC
CASKSRWFYEQYF
>-|TRBD1|TRBV9|TRBJ2-7
TGTGCCAGCAGCCATCCAGTGGGGACAGGGAGTAACGAGCAGTACTTC
CASSHPVGTGSNEQYF
>-|TRBD2|TRBV10-2|TRBJ2-3
TGCGCCAGCAGGGCGGGGGGATTCTTGTGGTATTTT
CASRAGGFLWYF
>-|TRBD1|TRBV5-1|TRBJ2-7
TGCGCCAGCAGACCGGGACAGGGTACCTACGAGCAGTACTTC
CASRPGQGTYEQYF